Listed below are T cell receptor beta chains from one sample, sequenced in a study of vaccination and CD4 T cells after COVID-19. For these TCRs, the target antigens are not known. MiXCR was run by TCRdb on the PCR reads, yielding one entry per CDR3 protein. This table holds more than 10,000 distinct CDR3 sequences, around 47% found once. The material sequenced was CD4+ T cells from blood, cultured in vitro. Receptor source: a human donor who had recovered from COVID-19. CDR3s include the opening cysteine and the closing phenylalanine or tryptophan. A D gene is named only where the DNA matches it firmly. Rows give clone size only sometimes, using once, few, many, or a class for an expanded clone.

v_call	clone_size	j_call	d_call	cdr3_length	cdr3_aa	cdr3_nt
TRBV27	NA	TRBJ1-5	NA	13	CASSSSYWQPQHF	TGTGCCAGCAGTTCATCTTACTGGCAGCCCCAGCATTTT
TRBV12-3/TRBV12-4	NA	TRBJ2-1	TRBD2	12	CASSSTSSEQFF	TGTGCCAGCAGTTCGACTAGCAGTGAGCAGTTCTTC
TRBV12-3/TRBV12-4	NA	TRBJ1-1	TRBD1	16	CASTPWTGWGNTEAFF	TGTGCCAGCACCCCCTGGACAGGATGGGGGAACACTGAAGCTTTCTTT
TRBV5-8	NA	TRBJ2-1	NA	14	CASSLRAIINEQFF	TGTGCCAGCAGCTTGCGGGCGATAATCAATGAGCAGTTCTTC
TRBV4-2	NA	TRBJ1-2	NA	17	CASSQTPGRQEIDGYTF	TGTGCCAGCAGCCAGACACCGGGGAGACAGGAAATAGATGGCTACACCTTC
TRBV9	NA	TRBJ2-1	NA	14	CASSVEPRYNEQFF	TGTGCCAGCAGCGTAGAGCCTAGATACAATGAGCAGTTCTTC
TRBV2	NA	TRBJ1-3	NA	14	CASSGPTERNTIYF	TGTGCCAGCAGCGGCCCGACAGAGAGAAACACCATATATTTT
TRBV18	NA	TRBJ2-7	TRBD2	15	CASSRSGSGAYEQYF	TGTGCCAGCTCCCGTAGCGGGAGTGGCGCCTACGAGCAGTACTTC
TRBV5-1	few	TRBJ1-1	NA	13	CASSLVVNTEAFF	TGCGCCAGCAGCTTGGTTGTGAACACTGAAGCTTTCTTT
TRBV6-2/TRBV6-3	few	TRBJ2-5	TRBD1	15	CASIRDRGAVETQYF	TGTGCCAGCATAAGGGACAGGGGGGCGGTGGAGACCCAGTACTTC
TRBV6-5	NA	TRBJ2-7	NA	15	CASSYWREPHYEQYF	TGTGCCAGCAGTTACTGGCGTGAGCCTCACTACGAGCAGTACTTC
TRBV30	NA	TRBJ1-6	TRBD1	13	CAWSATGDSPLHF	TGTGCCTGGAGCGCAACAGGGGACTCACCCCTCCACTTT
TRBV11-3	NA	TRBJ2-1	NA	16	CASSLGVDTGRNEQFF	TGTGCCAGCAGCTTAGGGGTAGACACCGGGCGCAATGAGCAGTTCTTC
TRBV27	few	TRBJ2-1	TRBD2	18	CASSPTSGSYSSYNEQFF	TGTGCCAGCAGTCCAACTAGCGGATCTTACAGCTCCTACAATGAGCAGTTCTTC
TRBV14	NA	TRBJ2-2	NA	14	CASSKGAPPGELFF	TGTGCCAGCAGCAAGGGTGCCCCCCCCGGGGAGCTGTTTTTT
TRBV4-1	NA	TRBJ1-1	TRBD1	15	CASSRDNRGTTEAFF	TGCGCCAGCAGCCGAGACAACAGGGGGACCACTGAAGCTTTCTTT
TRBV24-1	NA	TRBJ2-1	TRBD2	18	CATSDLRPGLAGYNEQFF	TGTGCCACCAGTGATTTGCGGCCGGGACTAGCGGGTTACAATGAGCAGTTCTTC
TRBV27	NA	TRBJ1-2	NA	14	CASSQGIANYGYTF	TGTGCCAGCAGTCAAGGGATAGCTAACTATGGCTACACCTTC
TRBV15	few	TRBJ1-1	NA	15	CATSATAILNTEAFF	TGTGCCACCAGCGCTACAGCAATCTTGAACACTGAAGCTTTCTTT
TRBV30	once	TRBJ2-2	NA	13	CACGFPPSGELFF	TGTGCCTGCGGCTTCCCGCCGAGCGGGGAGCTGTTTTTT
TRBV6-4	NA	TRBJ2-1	TRBD2	18	CASGLWRGSYHPYNEQFF	TGTGCCAGCGGGTTGTGGCGCGGGAGTTACCATCCCTACAATGAGCAGTTCTTC
TRBV7-2	NA	TRBJ1-5	NA	15	CASSLATTGNQPQHF	TGTGCCAGCAGCTTAGCGACTACAGGTAATCAGCCCCAGCATTTT
TRBV12-3/TRBV12-4	NA	TRBJ1-2	TRBD1	16	CASSSSGQGGLGGYTF	TGTGCCAGCAGTTCCTCGGGACAGGGGGGTCTAGGAGGCTACACCTTC
TRBV6-1	NA	TRBJ1-3	NA	14	CASRQGHSGNTIYF	TGTGCCAGCAGACAGGGCCACTCTGGAAACACCATATATTTT
TRBV19	NA	TRBJ1-6	TRBD1	13	CASNGQGNSPLHF	TGTGCCAGTAACGGACAGGGAAATTCACCCCTCCACTTT
TRBV20-1	NA	TRBJ1-1	TRBD1	15	CSAPRGQQSNTEAFF	TGCAGTGCCCCAAGGGGACAGCAAAGCAACACTGAAGCTTTCTTT
TRBV7-6	NA	TRBJ2-1	TRBD2	15	CASSSGTSGYNEQFF	TGTGCCAGCAGCTCCGGGACTAGTGGGTACAATGAGCAGTTCTTC
TRBV19	NA	TRBJ2-1	NA	13	CASSFTGTHEQFF	TGTGCCAGTAGTTTCACCGGGACCCATGAGCAGTTCTTC
TRBV27	few	TRBJ1-2	NA	16	CASRRGGSQLNYGYTF	TGTGCCAGCAGACGGGGGGGCAGTCAACTAAACTATGGCTACACCTTC
TRBV20-1	NA	TRBJ2-5	NA	13	CSTPGVGAQTQYF	TGCAGTACGCCAGGAGTGGGGGCGCAGACCCAGTACTTC
TRBV20-1	few	TRBJ2-5	TRBD2	14	CSAPPGLVVETQYF	TGCAGTGCTCCCCCGGGACTAGTGGTAGAGACCCAGTACTTC
TRBV7-2	few	TRBJ1-5	TRBD1	14	CASSPPGGNQPQHF	TGTGCCAGCAGCCCACCAGGGGGGAATCAGCCCCAGCATTTT
TRBV3-1	few	TRBJ1-2	NA	14	CASSQVRGEGGYTF	TGTGCCAGCAGCCAAGTGCGAGGGGAGGGTGGCTACACCTTC
TRBV4-1	NA	TRBJ1-5	TRBD1	20	CASSRGPGGAGYRGPQPQHF	TGCGCCAGCAGCCGGGGCCCAGGGGGCGCGGGGTATAGGGGACCTCAGCCCCAGCATTTT
TRBV6-1	few	TRBJ1-1	NA	10	CASARLEAFF	TGTGCCAGCGCCCGGCTTGAAGCTTTCTTT
TRBV25-1	NA	TRBJ2-4	NA	19	CASSEYVGTGVLAKNIQYF	TGTGCCAGCAGTGAATATGTCGGGACCGGTGTCCTAGCCAAAAACATTCAGTACTTC
TRBV2	NA	TRBJ2-7	NA	12	CASSSPGKEQYF	TGTGCCAGCAGTAGTCCAGGCAAAGAGCAGTACTTC
TRBV24-1	NA	TRBJ1-5	TRBD1	14	CATSETGTGEPQHF	TGTGCCACCAGTGAGACAGGGACGGGGGAGCCCCAGCATTTT
TRBV5-1	NA	TRBJ2-2	NA	13	CASSLAEAGELFF	TGCGCCAGCAGCTTGGCGGAGGCCGGGGAGCTGTTTTTT
TRBV24-1	NA	TRBJ1-5	NA	14	CATSTDGGNQPQHF	TGTGCCACCAGTACGGACGGGGGCAATCAGCCCCAGCATTTT
TRBV18	NA	TRBJ1-2	NA	14	CASSLAESNYGYTF	TGTGCCAGCTCACTGGCGGAGAGTAACTATGGCTACACCTTC
TRBV10-3	NA	TRBJ2-2	TRBD1	14	CATAGTGYPGELFF	TGTGCCACCGCCGGGACAGGGTACCCCGGGGAGCTGTTTTTT
TRBV12-3/TRBV12-4	NA	TRBJ1-5	TRBD1	15	CASSFWDSVSQPQHF	TGTGCCAGCAGTTTTTGGGACAGTGTTTCTCAGCCCCAGCATTTT
TRBV7-9	NA	TRBJ2-1	NA	14	CASSLSGGEDEQFF	TGTGCCAGCAGCCTATCCGGAGGGGAGGATGAGCAGTTCTTC
TRBV28	few	TRBJ2-3	TRBD1	16	CASSLRPGGATDTQYF	TGTGCCAGCAGTTTACGTCCAGGGGGCGCTACAGATACGCAGTATTTT
TRBV30	NA	TRBJ2-5	NA	13	CAWSPRHAETQYF	TGTGCCTGGAGTCCCCGGCACGCGGAGACCCAGTACTTC
TRBV6-1	NA	TRBJ2-7	NA	14	CASKRSGTSYEQYF	TGTGCCAGCAAAAGGAGCGGTACCTCCTACGAGCAGTACTTC
TRBV6-1	NA	TRBJ1-2	NA	17	CASSPQWGGDYGSGYTF	TGTGCCAGCAGTCCCCAATGGGGAGGGGATTACGGATCGGGCTACACCTTC